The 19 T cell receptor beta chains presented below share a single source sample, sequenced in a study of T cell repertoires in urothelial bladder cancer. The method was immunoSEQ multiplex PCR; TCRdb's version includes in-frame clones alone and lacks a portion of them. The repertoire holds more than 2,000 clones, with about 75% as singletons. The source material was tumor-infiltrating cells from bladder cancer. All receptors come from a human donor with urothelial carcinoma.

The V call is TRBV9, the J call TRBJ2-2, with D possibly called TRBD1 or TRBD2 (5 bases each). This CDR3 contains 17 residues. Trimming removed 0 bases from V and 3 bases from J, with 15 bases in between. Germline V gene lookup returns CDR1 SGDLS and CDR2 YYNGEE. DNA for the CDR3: TGTGCCAGCAGCGTAGAGAGGTCGGGGCAGGACACCGGGGAGCTGTTTTTT. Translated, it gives CASSVERSGQDTGELFF.

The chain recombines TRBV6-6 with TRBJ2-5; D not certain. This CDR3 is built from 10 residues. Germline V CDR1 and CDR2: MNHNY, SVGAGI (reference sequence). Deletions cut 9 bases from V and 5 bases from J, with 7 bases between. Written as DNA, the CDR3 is TGTGCCAGTATGGGGGAGACCCAGTACTTC. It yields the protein CASMGETQYF.

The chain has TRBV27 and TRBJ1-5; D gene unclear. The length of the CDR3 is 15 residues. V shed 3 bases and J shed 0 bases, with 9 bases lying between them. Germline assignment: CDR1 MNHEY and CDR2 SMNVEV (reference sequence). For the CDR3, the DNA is TGTGCCAGCAGTTTCAGCAGTTATAGCAATCAGCCCCAGCATTTT. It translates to CASSFSSYSNQPQHF.

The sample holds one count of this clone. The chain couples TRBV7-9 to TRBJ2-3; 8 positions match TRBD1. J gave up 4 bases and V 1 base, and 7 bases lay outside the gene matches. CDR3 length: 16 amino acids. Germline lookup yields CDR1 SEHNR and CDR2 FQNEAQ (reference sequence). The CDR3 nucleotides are TGTGCCAGCAGCTTAGGGGGACAGGTTTGGGCAGATACGCAGTATTTT. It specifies CASSLGGQVWADTQYF.

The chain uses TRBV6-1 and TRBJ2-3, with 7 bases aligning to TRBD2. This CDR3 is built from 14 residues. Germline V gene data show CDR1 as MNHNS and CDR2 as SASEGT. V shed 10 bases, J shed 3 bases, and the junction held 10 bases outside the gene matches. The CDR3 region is CAIRGVMGTDTQYF. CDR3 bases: TGTGCCATCCGGGGGGTGATGGGGACAGATACGCAGTATTTT.

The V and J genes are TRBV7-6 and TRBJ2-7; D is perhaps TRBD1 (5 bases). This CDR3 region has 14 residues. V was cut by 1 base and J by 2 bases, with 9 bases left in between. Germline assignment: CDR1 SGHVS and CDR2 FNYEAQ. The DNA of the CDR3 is TGTGCCAGCAGCTTAGAGGGGAAGACCTACGAGCAGTACTTC. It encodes CASSLEGKTYEQYF.

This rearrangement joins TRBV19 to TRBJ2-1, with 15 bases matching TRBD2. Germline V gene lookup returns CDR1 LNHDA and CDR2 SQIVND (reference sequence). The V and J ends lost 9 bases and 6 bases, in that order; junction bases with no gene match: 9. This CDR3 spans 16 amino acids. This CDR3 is CASKRTSGRVFNEQFF. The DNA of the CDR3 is TGTGCCAGCAAAAGGACTAGCGGGAGGGTTTTCAATGAGCAGTTCTTC. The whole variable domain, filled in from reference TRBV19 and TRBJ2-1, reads DGGITQSPKYLFRKEGQNVTLSCEQNLNHDAMYWYRQDPGQGLRLIYYSQIVNDFQKGDIAEGYSVSREKKESFPLTVTSAQKNPTAFYLCASKRTSGRVFNEQFFGPGTRLTVL.

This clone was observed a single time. CDR3 protein: CARRSAGTGAREQYF. CDR3 bases: TGTGCCAGAAGGTCAGCCGGGACAGGCGCCCGAGAGCAGTACTTC. V is TRBV7-5 and J is TRBJ2-7; the DNA was not compared with TRBD1, the D call given in the table. TRBV7-5 represents a pseudogene. This CDR3 region has 15 residues.

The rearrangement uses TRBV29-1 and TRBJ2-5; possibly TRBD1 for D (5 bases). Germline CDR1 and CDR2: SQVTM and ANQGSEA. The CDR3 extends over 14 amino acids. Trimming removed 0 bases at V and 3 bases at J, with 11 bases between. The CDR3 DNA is TGCAGCGTTGAAGATCCTCGCAGGGAAGAGACCCAGTACTTC. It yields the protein CSVEDPRREETQYF.

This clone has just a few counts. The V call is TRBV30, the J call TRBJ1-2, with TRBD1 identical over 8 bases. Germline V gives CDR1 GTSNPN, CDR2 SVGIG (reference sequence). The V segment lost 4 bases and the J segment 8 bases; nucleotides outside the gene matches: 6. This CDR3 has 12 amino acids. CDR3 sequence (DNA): TGTGCCTGGACATTAGGACAGGGCGGCTACACCTTC. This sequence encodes CAWTLGQGGYTF.

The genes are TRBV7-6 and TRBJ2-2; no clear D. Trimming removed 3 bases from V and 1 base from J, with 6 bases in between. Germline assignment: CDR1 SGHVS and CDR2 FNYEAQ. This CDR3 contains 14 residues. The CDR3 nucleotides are TGTGCCAGCAGCTTTTCAGAGAACACCGGGGAGCTGTTTTTT. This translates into CASSFSENTGELFF.

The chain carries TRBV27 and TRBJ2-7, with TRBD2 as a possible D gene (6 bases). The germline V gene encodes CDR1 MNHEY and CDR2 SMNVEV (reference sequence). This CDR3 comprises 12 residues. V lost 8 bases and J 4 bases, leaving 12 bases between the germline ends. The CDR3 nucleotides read TGTGCCAGCGGCCTCGGGGGATACGAGCAGTACTTC. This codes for CASGLGGYEQYF.

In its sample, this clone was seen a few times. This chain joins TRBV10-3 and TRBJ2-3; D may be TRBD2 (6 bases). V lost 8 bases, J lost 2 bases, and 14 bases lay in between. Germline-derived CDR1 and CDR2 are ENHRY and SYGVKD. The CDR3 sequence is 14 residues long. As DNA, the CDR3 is TGTGCCATCGTAGCCGGGGGAGACACAGATACGCAGTATTTT. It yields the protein CAIVAGGDTDTQYF.

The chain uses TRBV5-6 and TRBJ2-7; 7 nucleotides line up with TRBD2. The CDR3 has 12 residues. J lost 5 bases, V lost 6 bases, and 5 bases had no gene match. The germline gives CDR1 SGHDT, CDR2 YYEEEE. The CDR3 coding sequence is TGTGCCAGCACCGCACGGGGGGACGAGCAGTACTTC. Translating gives CASTARGDEQYF.

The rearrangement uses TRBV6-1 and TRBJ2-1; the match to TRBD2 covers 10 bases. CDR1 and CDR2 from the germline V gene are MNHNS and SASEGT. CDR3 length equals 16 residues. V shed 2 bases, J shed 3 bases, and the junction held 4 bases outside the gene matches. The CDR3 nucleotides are TGTGCCAGCAGTGAATACAGCGGGGGGGTCTACAATGAGCAGTTCTTC. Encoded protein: CASSEYSGGVYNEQFF.

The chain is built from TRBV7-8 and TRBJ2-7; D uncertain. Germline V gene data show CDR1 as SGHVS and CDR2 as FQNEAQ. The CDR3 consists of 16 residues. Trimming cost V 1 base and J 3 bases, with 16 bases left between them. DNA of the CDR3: TGTGCCAGCAGCTTAGGGATGCCGGGCCCTATCTACGAGCAGTACTTC. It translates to CASSLGMPGPIYEQYF.

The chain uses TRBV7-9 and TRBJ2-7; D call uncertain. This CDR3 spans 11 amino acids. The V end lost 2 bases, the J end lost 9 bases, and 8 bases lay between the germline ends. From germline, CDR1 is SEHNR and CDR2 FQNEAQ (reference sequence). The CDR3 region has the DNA TGTGCCAGCAGCTTACTGGCGGTGCAGTACTTC. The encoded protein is CASSLLAVQYF.

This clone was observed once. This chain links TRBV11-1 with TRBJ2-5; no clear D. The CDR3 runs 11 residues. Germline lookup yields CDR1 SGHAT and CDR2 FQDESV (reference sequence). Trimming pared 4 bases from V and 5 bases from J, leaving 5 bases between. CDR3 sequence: CASSSRETQYF. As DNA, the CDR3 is TGTGCCAGCAGCTCCCGTGAGACCCAGTACTTC.

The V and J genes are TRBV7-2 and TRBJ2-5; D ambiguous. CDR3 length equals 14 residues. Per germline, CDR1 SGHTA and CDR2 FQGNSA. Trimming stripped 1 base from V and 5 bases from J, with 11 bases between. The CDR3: CASSLGVGRETQYF. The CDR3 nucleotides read TGTGCCAGCAGCTTAGGGGTCGGGCGTGAGACCCAGTACTTC.